This TCR beta chain was retrieved from a study of blood T cell repertoires in COVID-19. Study-level information: The origin of the acute and convalescent COVID-19 samples was the United States, Italy and Spain. In each case, the material was cDNA or gDNA derived from T cells, B-cell-depleted T cells, or PBMCs.

CDR1 is SGHDT, CDR2 YYEEEE, per germline. V lost 4 bases to trimming and J lost 3 bases; unmatched junction nucleotides: 3. This CDR3 region has 14 residues. Original analysis: From reference gene primer amplification, estimates of nucleated cell counts were derived. Data came from immunoSEQ multiplex PCR; TCRdb stores just in-frame clones and leaves some out. The V and J calls and the clone size are those of that table, but D and trimming were determined from the DNA. The sample records about 68,000 clones, over 65% being singletons. The sequenced material came from peripheral blood. This receptor was obtained from a human donor in a cohort sampled during active COVID-19. This sequence joins TRBV5-6 and TRBJ1-1, with 10 bases aligning to TRBD1. CDR3 coding DNA: TGTGCCAGCAGCACTGGGACAGGGGACACTGAAGCTTTCTTT. It codes for CASSTGTGDTEAFF.